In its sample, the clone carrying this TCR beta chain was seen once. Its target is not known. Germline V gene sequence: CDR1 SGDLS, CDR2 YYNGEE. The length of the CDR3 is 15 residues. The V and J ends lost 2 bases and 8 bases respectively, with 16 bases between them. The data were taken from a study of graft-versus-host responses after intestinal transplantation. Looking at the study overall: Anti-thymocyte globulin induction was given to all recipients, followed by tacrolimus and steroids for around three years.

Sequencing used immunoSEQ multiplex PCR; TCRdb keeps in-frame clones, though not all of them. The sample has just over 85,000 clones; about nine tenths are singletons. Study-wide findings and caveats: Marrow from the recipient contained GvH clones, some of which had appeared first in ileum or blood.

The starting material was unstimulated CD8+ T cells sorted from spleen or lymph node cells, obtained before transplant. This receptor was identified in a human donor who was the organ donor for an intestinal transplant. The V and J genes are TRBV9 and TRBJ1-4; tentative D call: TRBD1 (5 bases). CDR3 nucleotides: TGTGCCAGCAGCGTCGCGGGGCTGAAAAACGAAAAACTGTTTTTT. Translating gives CASSVAGLKNEKLFF.